The clone carrying this T cell receptor beta chain appeared many times. Its target is unknown. These data are taken from a study of CD8 T cells in ankylosing spondylitis. Study results and caveats: Significantly higher representation of disease-linked clones was reported for matched ankylosing spondylitis synovial fluid. CD8+ disease-linked clones were present at relatively low frequencies in blood. For ankylosing spondylitis blood, a TCR beta motif of 7 or 8 highly homologous variants appeared characteristic.

Germline assignment: CDR1 SGHDT and CDR2 YYEEEE. Trimming removed 4 bases from V and 7 bases from J, with 20 bases in between. The CDR3 extends over 15 amino acids. Library preparation for TCR beta used quantitative 5'-RACE with molecular barcodes. TCRdb itself ran the 5' RACE reads through MiXCR, one entry per CDR3 protein. This table holds more than 95,000 distinct CDR3 sequences, about 8.6% found once. This TCR derives from a male donor with ankylosing spondylitis or in good health (not recorded which). V gene TRBV5-6 combines with J gene TRBJ1-2, with D hard to call. The sequencing input was blood, either unsorted or a sorted T cell fraction (not recorded which). The CDR3: CASSPDRWGIVGYTF. Here the CDR3 DNA reads TGTGCCAGCAGCCCAGACCGGTGGGGAATAGTTGGCTACACCTTC.